This T cell receptor (beta chain) was retrieved from a study of T cell changes during pregnancy in multiple sclerosis. Produced via immunoSEQ multiplex PCR; TCRdb's table is partial and in-frame only. Of around 97,000 clones listed, 75% to 95% are singletons. With 8 bases removed from V and 3 bases from J, the gap between germline ends came to 8 bases. Germline-derived CDR1 and CDR2 are MNHEY and SMNVEV (reference sequence). The CDR3 totals 11 residues. Sample: peripheral blood, taken in the second trimester of pregnancy. The genes are TRBV27 and TRBJ2-7; D unresolved. The sequence was collected from a female donor in good health, enrolled as a control in a pregnancy study. The CDR3, as DNA: TGTGCCAGCTCAAGCCTCTACGAGCAGTACTTC. It is translated as CASSSLYEQYF.